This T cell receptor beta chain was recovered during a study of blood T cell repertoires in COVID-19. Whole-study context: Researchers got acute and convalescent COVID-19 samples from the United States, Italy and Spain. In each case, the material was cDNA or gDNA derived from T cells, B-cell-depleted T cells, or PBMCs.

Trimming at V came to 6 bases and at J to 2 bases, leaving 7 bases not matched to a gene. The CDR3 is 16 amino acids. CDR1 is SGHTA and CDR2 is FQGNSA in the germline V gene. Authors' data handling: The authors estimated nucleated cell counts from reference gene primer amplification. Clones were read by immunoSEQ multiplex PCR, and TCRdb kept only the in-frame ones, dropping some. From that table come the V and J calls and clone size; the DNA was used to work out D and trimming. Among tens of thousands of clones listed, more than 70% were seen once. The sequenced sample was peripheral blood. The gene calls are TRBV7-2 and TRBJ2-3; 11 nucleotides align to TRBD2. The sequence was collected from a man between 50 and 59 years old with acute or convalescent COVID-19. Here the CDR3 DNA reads TGTGCCAGCAGTTACCTAGCGGGGGGCTTCACAGATACGCAGTATTTT. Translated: CASSYLAGGFTDTQYF.